This T cell receptor beta chain appears in the sequencing data of a study of beta chain features in type 1 diabetes. Study at large: Similarity in age, gender and cell yields was seen between patients and healthy donors. Examination spanned about 110 million sorted cells from all samples. General study findings and limits: Still unanswered here is whether HLA type influences TCRB rearrangement. Moderate yet significant TCRB CDR3 shortening was seen in Type 1 diabetes patients in all four CD4+ subsets. Lower insertion and higher deletion counts appeared at VDJ junctions in type 1 diabetes patients.

Trimming stripped 2 bases from V and 5 bases from J, with 7 bases between. This CDR3 comprises 13 residues. The germline gives CDR1 MNHEY, CDR2 SMNVEV (reference sequence). Only a few counts were recorded for this clone. Its antigen remains unknown. Expressed TCRB transcripts were sequenced because the entire RNA isolate underwent reverse transcription. Assay: immunoSEQ multiplex PCR; the TCRdb copy retains only in-frame clones and omits some. The sample gives some 190,000 clones, 7.8% of which show up once; 0.94% is in the top ten. The TCR originated in a woman between 35 and 50 years old with type 1 diabetes. The V and J genes are TRBV27 and TRBJ1-5; D is unresolved. Source material: central memory CD4+ T cells from blood. In nucleotides, the CDR3 is TGTGCCAGCAGTTTAATGTCCGATCAGCCCCAGCATTTT. Protein product: CASSLMSDQPQHF.